Each of the 32 T cell receptor beta chains below was sequenced from the same sample in a study of blood T cell repertoires in COVID-19. Sequencing was performed with immunoSEQ multiplex PCR; in TCRdb, only in-frame clones are kept and a portion is missing. The sample yields approximately 280,000 clones, 75% to 95% seen once. Sequencing was done on a sample of peripheral blood. Receptors originate from a woman in her twenties or thirties with COVID-19, enrolled during active disease.

The chain has TRBV6-5 and TRBJ1-1; a weak D match, TRBD1 (5 bases). Germline V gene sequence: CDR1 MNHEY, CDR2 SVGAGI. Trimming stripped 4 bases from V and 6 bases from J, with 18 bases between. The CDR3 consists of 15 residues. This CDR3 reads CASSSPGAIGPEAFF. CDR3 in DNA: TGTGCCAGCAGTTCCCCTGGGGCGATTGGCCCTGAAGCTTTCTTT.

The rearrangement links TRBV27 to TRBJ2-1, with D possibly being TRBD2 (6 bases). Trimming left V 4 bases short and J 12 bases short, with 16 bases between. This CDR3 comprises 13 residues. Looked up from germline, CDR1 is MNHEY and CDR2 is SMNVEV (reference sequence). The CDR3 here is CASSSYPAGGQFF. CDR3 nucleotides: TGTGCCAGCAGTTCCTACCCCGCCGGGGGGCAGTTCTTC.

This chain connects TRBV7-9 to TRBJ1-3; D is perhaps TRBD1 (6 bases). The CDR3 is 14 residues long. Trimming stripped 6 bases from V and 2 bases from J, with 11 bases between. Germline CDR1 is SEHNR and CDR2 is FQNEAQ (reference sequence). The CDR3 reads CASSQHRAGNTIYF. The CDR3 DNA is TGTGCCAGCAGTCAGCACAGGGCTGGAAACACCATATATTTT.

V gene TRBV2 combines with J gene TRBJ2-2, with D uncertain. The CDR3 covers 15 residues. V was shortened by 1 base and J by 2 bases, with 8 bases between the two germline ends. CDR1 is SNHLY and CDR2 is FYNNEI in the germline V gene. For the CDR3, the DNA is TGTGCCAGCAGTGAAGGGCGGAGAAACACCGGGGAGCTGTTTTTT. Translating gives CASSEGRRNTGELFF.

The V call is TRBV7-2, the J call TRBJ2-1; TRBD1 is a possible D gene (5 bases). The germline V gene encodes CDR1 SGHTA and CDR2 FQGNSA. V shed 7 bases and J shed 7 bases, with 11 bases lying between them. This CDR3 is built from 12 residues. Here the CDR3 reads CASKDSRNEQFF. The CDR3 nucleotides are TGTGCCAGCAAAGACAGCCGAAATGAGCAGTTCTTC. The full variable domain, with the rest looked up from reference TRBV7-2 and TRBJ2-1, is GAGVSQSPSNKVTEKGKDVELRCDPISGHTALYWYRQSLGQGLEFLIYFQGNSAPDKSGLPSDRFSAERTGGSVSTLTIQRTQQEDSAVYLCASKDSRNEQFFGPGTRLTVL.

The chain has TRBV11-2 and TRBJ2-7; 8 bases fit TRBD2. CDR3 size: 16 residues. From germline, CDR1 is SGHAT and CDR2 FQNNGV. Trimming removed 2 bases from V and 0 bases from J; junction bases left unmatched: 6. In DNA form, the CDR3 reads TGTGCCAGCAGCTTATCGGGGGGGTACAGCTCCTACGAGCAGTACTTC. Encoded protein: CASSLSGGYSSYEQYF.

The rearrangement joins TRBV5-1 to TRBJ2-1; TRBD2 matches 10 bases. Trimming at V came to 4 bases and at J to 5 bases, leaving 12 bases not matched to a gene. Germline V lookup: CDR1 SGHRS, CDR2 YFSETQ. This CDR3 is 17 amino acids long. The CDR3 DNA reads TGCGCCAGCAGCCAATTAAGAGCGGGAGGGTCCCACAATGAGCAGTTCTTC. Translation: CASSQLRAGGSHNEQFF.

V gene TRBV30 combines with J gene TRBJ1-1, with D possibly matching TRBD1 (6 bases). The germline V and J ends were trimmed by 2 bases and 5 bases, with 9 bases remaining between them. Germline CDR1 GTSNPN, CDR2 SVGIG (reference sequence). This CDR3 has 12 residues. CDR3 in DNA: TGTGCCTGGAGTCGCACAGGGACTGAAGCTTTCTTT. It is translated as CAWSRTGTEAFF.

The chain is built from TRBV29-1 and TRBJ2-7; 12 bases align to TRBD2. V trimming: 7 bases; J trimming: 5 bases; junction bases outside the gene matches: 3. This CDR3 region has 12 residues. The germline gives CDR1 SQVTM, CDR2 ANQGSEA. The CDR3: CSARTSGNEQYF. The CDR3 DNA sequence: TGCAGCGCAAGGACTAGCGGGAACGAGCAGTACTTC.

This clone was seen once. This CDR3 is CASSRLLATNEKLFF. The CDR3 DNA reads as TGCGCCAGCAGCCGATTACTTGCAACTAATGAAAAACTGTTTTTT. The genes are TRBV5-1 and TRBJ1-4; D gene ambiguous. Trimming took 4 bases from V and 0 from J, leaving 10 bases between them. CDR1 is SGHRS, CDR2 YFSETQ, per germline. This CDR3 has 15 residues.

This clone was detected only a few times. The rearrangement links TRBV3-1 (or the pseudogene TRBV3-2) to TRBJ1-1; 7 nucleotides align to TRBD1. The germline V gene encodes CDR1 LGHDT and CDR2 YNNKEL (reference sequence). The CDR3 loop spans 16 amino acids. The J segment lost 6 bases and the V segment lost 4 bases, leaving 14 bases of the junction unmatched. The CDR3 protein is CASSRRGNRGLPEAFF. The CDR3 nucleotides read TGTGCCAGCAGCCGCAGAGGAAACAGGGGTCTCCCTGAAGCTTTCTTT.

This rearrangement joins TRBV4-3 to TRBJ2-7, with D tentatively TRBD2 (6 bases). The CDR3 contains 15 residues. Trimming took off 0 bases at V and 2 bases at J, with 11 bases between the two ends. CDR1 is LGHNA and CDR2 is YSLEER in the germline V gene. The CDR3 spells CASSQDRRGTYEQYF. For the CDR3, the DNA is TGCGCCAGCAGCCAAGATCGGCGGGGTACCTACGAGCAGTACTTC.

The chain recombines TRBV5-1 with TRBJ2-1; D uncertain. The germline V and J ends were trimmed by 4 bases and 7 bases, with 6 bases remaining between them. The CDR3 has 11 amino acids. The germline gives CDR1 SGHRS, CDR2 YFSETQ. The CDR3 DNA sequence: TGCGCCAGCAGCCTCGGGAATGAGCAGTTCTTC. This translates into CASSLGNEQFF.

The V and J genes are TRBV5-4 and TRBJ2-3, with TRBD1 matching 8 bases. Trimming cost V 4 bases and J 3 bases; bases outside gene matches: 4. Looked up from germline, CDR1 is SGHNT and CDR2 is YYREEE (reference sequence). The CDR3 sequence is 14 residues long. This chain's CDR3 is CASSRDRRTDTQYF. The CDR3 region has the DNA TGTGCCAGCAGCCGGGACAGGCGGACAGATACGCAGTATTTT.

This clone was seen just once. The chain has TRBV2 and TRBJ2-3; D gene uncertain. Germline V lookup: CDR1 SNHLY, CDR2 FYNNEI. The CDR3 is 14 amino acids. V gave up 2 bases and J gave up 0 bases, with 6 bases separating them. CDR3 DNA: TGTGCCAGCAGTGAATTAGTTAGCACAGATACGCAGTATTTT. It codes for CASSELVSTDTQYF.

The chain joins TRBV5-6 to TRBJ2-2; 8 bases align to TRBD2. Losses at the gene ends were 0 bases for V and 7 bases for J; bases not matched to a gene: 14. Germline V gives CDR1 SGHDT, CDR2 YYEEEE. This CDR3 comprises 18 residues. In nucleotides, the CDR3 is TGTGCCAGCAGCTTGGCCATATTCGAGCTAGCGGGCTTCGGGGAGCTGTTTTTT. Translation gives CASSLAIFELAGFGELFF.

The J gene is TRBJ2-7, the V gene TRBV11-3; 13 positions agree with TRBD2. The V gene end was trimmed by 7 bases and the J gene end by 9 bases; junction bases not matched to a gene: 18. CDR1 and CDR2 from the germline V gene are SGHNT and YENEEA. The CDR3 runs 17 residues. Written as DNA, the CDR3 is TGTGCCAGCAACCCCGAACCCCCGGGACTAGCGGGACGGATGCAGTACTTC. Translation gives CASNPEPPGLAGRMQYF.

The V call is TRBV5-8, the J call TRBJ1-1; D not resolved. V lost 0 bases, J lost 0 bases, and 9 bases lay in between. This CDR3 region has 15 residues. Germline V lookup: CDR1 SGHTS, CDR2 YDEGEE. DNA for the CDR3: TGTGCCAGCAGCTTGGGGAGACTCCTGAACACTGAAGCTTTCTTT. Protein sequence: CASSLGRLLNTEAFF.

The gene calls are TRBV9 and TRBJ2-1, with 7 bases that match TRBD2. The CDR3 loop spans 18 amino acids. Unmatched junction bases numbered 16, after V lost 4 bases and J lost 3 bases. Germline CDR1 is SGDLS and CDR2 is YYNGEE. CDR3 coding DNA: TGTGCCAGCAGCCCCCACGGTGGGGCTAGCGGATACTACAATGAGCAGTTCTTC. This sequence encodes CASSPHGGASGYYNEQFF.

This clone was seen once. The chain is built from TRBV3-1 (or the pseudogene TRBV3-2) and TRBJ1-1, with 7 nucleotides matching TRBD1. From germline, CDR1 is LGHDT and CDR2 YNNKEL (reference sequence). The CDR3 covers 15 residues. J gave up 3 bases and V 1 base, and 5 bases lay outside the gene matches. CDR3 DNA sequence: TGTGCCAGCAGCCAAGGAGGGGGCGCGTACACTGAAGCTTTCTTT. It encodes CASSQGGGAYTEAFF.

The chain joins TRBV9 to TRBJ2-5; 10 bases map to TRBD1. With V trimmed by 0 bases and J by 5 bases, 7 bases remained unmatched. The CDR3 is 16 amino acids. The germline V gene encodes CDR1 SGDLS and CDR2 YYNGEE. The CDR3 DNA sequence: TGTGCCAGCAGCGTAGATGAGACAGGGGGCCGGGAGACCCAGTACTTC. Encoded protein: CASSVDETGGRETQYF.

The V call is TRBV4-3, the J call TRBJ1-4; TRBD1 is a possible D gene (6 bases). Trimming took 0 bases from V and 8 from J, leaving 10 bases between them. Germline lookup yields CDR1 LGHNA and CDR2 YSLEER. The CDR3 runs 14 residues. The CDR3 DNA reads as TGCGCCAGCAGCCAAGACAGGGGCGGAGAAAAACTGTTTTTT. Protein: CASSQDRGGEKLFF.

The chain recombines TRBV7-9 with TRBJ1-5, with a tentative D call TRBD1 (5 bases). V lost 5 bases and J 7 bases, leaving 15 bases between the germline ends. This CDR3 has 14 amino acids. Looked up from germline, CDR1 is SEHNR and CDR2 is FQNEAQ (reference sequence). In nucleotides, the CDR3 is TGTGCCAGCAGCCTAGGGGCAGGGCAACAGCCCCAGCATTTT. The encoded protein is CASSLGAGQQPQHF.

This rearrangement joins TRBV6-5 to TRBJ2-1; 7 positions match TRBD2. This CDR3 region has 12 residues. The junction had 3 bases not matched to a gene; V was cut back by 6 bases and J by 7 bases. Germline CDR1 and CDR2: MNHEY and SVGAGI. CDR3 sequence: CASRREPNEQFF. CDR3 bases: TGTGCCAGCAGGCGGGAGCCTAATGAGCAGTTCTTC.

The rearrangement uses TRBV28 and TRBJ1-5; 9 nucleotides line up with TRBD1. CDR3 size: 15 residues. The V gene's germline CDR1 is MDHEN and CDR2 SYDVKM. Germline trimming cut 5 bases from V and 6 bases from J; bases unmatched to any gene: 8. Here the CDR3 reads CASSPGDRVLQPQHF. The CDR3 DNA reads as TGTGCCAGCAGTCCCGGGGACAGGGTTCTTCAGCCCCAGCATTTT.

J is TRBJ1-2 and V is TRBV10-3; the match to TRBD1 covers 8 bases. V shed 6 bases, J shed 1 base, and the junction held 4 bases outside the gene matches. The CDR3 runs 14 residues. CDR1 and CDR2 (germline): ENHRY, SYGVKD. The CDR3 loop reads CAISRGQVNYGYTF. The CDR3 region has the DNA TGTGCCATCAGCCGGGGACAGGTTAACTATGGCTACACCTTC.

The CDR3, as DNA: TGTGCCAGCAGCCCCTCTAGCGGCTCCTACAATGAGCAGTTCTTC. Its protein product is CASSPSSGSYNEQFF. J is TRBJ2-1 and V is TRBV14, with 7 bases fitting TRBD2. The CDR3 runs 15 residues. Losses at the gene ends were 4 bases for V and 0 bases for J; bases not matched to a gene: 3. Germline CDR1 and CDR2: SGHDN and FVKESK.

The chain links TRBV7-2 to TRBJ2-5; TRBD1 aligns across 7 bases. Germline values: CDR1 SGHTA, CDR2 FQGNSA. This CDR3 has 15 residues. Germline trimming cut 3 bases from V and 1 base from J; bases unmatched to any gene: 5. The CDR3 region has the DNA TGTGCCAGCAGCTTTAGACAGGGATTCCAAGAGACCCAGTACTTC. Its protein product is CASSFRQGFQETQYF.

The chain couples TRBV5-1 to TRBJ2-3; a possible D gene is TRBD1 (5 bases). The CDR3 is 11 residues long. Trimming took 5 bases from V and 6 from J, leaving 7 bases between them. Germline assignment: CDR1 SGHRS and CDR2 YFSETQ. The CDR3 nucleotides are TGCGCCAGCAGTCAGGGTGATACGCAGTATTTT. The encoded protein is CASSQGDTQYF.

The chain joins TRBV28 to TRBJ2-4, with D perhaps TRBD1 (6 bases). The V gene lost 2 bases and the J gene lost 3 bases, with 20 bases spanning the gap. The CDR3 spans 18 residues. Germline V gene lookup returns CDR1 MDHEN and CDR2 SYDVKM. CDR3 in amino acids: CASSLMGAVRGGKNIQYF. The CDR3 nucleotides read TGTGCCAGCAGTTTAATGGGCGCAGTACGAGGGGGCAAAAACATTCAGTACTTC.

Regarding this clone: One junction end does not reproduce the germline sequence, and a read error may be involved. In the same sample, other DNA sequences code for this CDR3. This chain links TRBV6-2 or TRBV6-3 with TRBJ2-2; possibly TRBD2 for D (6 bases). Germline CDR1 and CDR2: MNHEY and SVGEGT. CDR3 length: 14 amino acids. CDR3 in DNA: TGTGCCAGTAGTTACTCTAGCGACACCGGGGAGCTGTTTTTT. Protein sequence: CASSYSSDTGELFF.

The chain joins TRBV29-1 to TRBJ2-5; no definite D call. V was clipped by 4 bases and J by 5 bases, with 11 bases between them. CDR1 and CDR2 from the germline V gene are SQVTM and ANQGSEA. This CDR3 is 12 amino acids long. The CDR3 loop reads CSVGPRFETQYF. The CDR3 DNA reads TGCAGCGTTGGGCCCAGGTTCGAGACCCAGTACTTC.